This TCR beta chain derives from a study of cytomegalovirus exposure and HLA in healthy donors. TCRdb's table, derived via immunoSEQ multiplex PCR, lists solely in-frame clones and lacks some. Among 100,000 to 150,000 clones listed, 89% were seen once. Study-wide results and caveats: Rarity marked most TCR sequences, yet some public TCRs occurred in many donors. Published work reported that the classifier diagnosed cytomegalovirus status with high specificity and sensitivity. In vitro, a few CMV-associated chains proved specific for CMV antigens. Cytomegalovirus association was assigned to approximately 180 TCR beta chains.

In regard to this clone: The antigen remains undetermined.

What was sequenced was PBMCs. This receptor was taken from a woman aged 18 to 35 in good health and CMV-seronegative.

The CDR3 nucleotides read TGTGCCAGTAGTCAGGGGCGCACAGATACGCAGTATTTT. Its translation: CASSQGRTDTQYF. The rearrangement uses TRBV19 and TRBJ2-3, with D possibly TRBD1 on 6 matching bases. Germline V gives CDR1 LNHDA, CDR2 SQIVND (reference sequence). CDR3 length equals 13 residues. V gave up 5 bases and J gave up 1 base, with 7 bases separating them.